This T cell receptor beta chain stems from a study of response to subunit inactivated influenza vaccine. Study observations and caveats: Each seasonal influenza vaccination recruits few new T cells, the authors suggested.

TCRdb independently ran MiXCR on the RT-PCR reads; one entry per CDR3 protein. The table lists 550,000 to 800,000 distinct CDR3 sequences, around 14% of them singletons. To note about this clonotype: Its antigen remains unidentified. The CDR3 end shows no conserved phenylalanine or tryptophan, and so a read error is likely.

The source is a man aged 45-60 years who received an inactivated influenza vaccine. This sample comprised PBMCs from blood, obtained 11 to 12 days after vaccination.

CDR3 amino acids: CASSFLGGETQYL. CDR3 coding DNA: TGTGCCAGCAGTTTCTTGGGGGGAGAGACCCAGTACCTC. The gene calls are TRBV6-6 and TRBJ2-5, with a possible D match to TRBD2 (6 bases). The CDR3 contains 13 residues. The germline gives CDR1 MNHNY, CDR2 SVGAGI (reference sequence). Trimming removed 4 bases from V and 4 bases from J, with 10 bases in between.